Included here is one T cell receptor beta chain sequence, with context. Its target is unknown. This sample is part of a study of beta chain features in type 1 diabetes. General study findings and limits: Naive, central memory and Treg TCRB repertoires appeared more alike in patients than in healthy donors.

cDNA synthesis used the whole RNA isolate, giving expressed TCRB sequences. Assay: immunoSEQ multiplex PCR; the TCRdb copy retains only in-frame clones and omits some. Seen here are roughly 140,000 clones, 6.9% observed once, and the top ten hold 1.4%. The specimen was central memory CD4+ T cells from blood. This sequence was found in a woman aged 25 to 39 in good health.

In nucleotides, the CDR3 is TGTGCCTGGAGTGAGTACGGGGGAACCGGGGAGCTGTTTTTT. This codes for CAWSEYGGTGELFF. This chain connects TRBV30 to TRBJ2-2, with D perhaps TRBD2 (6 bases). The germline gives CDR1 GTSNPN, CDR2 SVGIG (reference sequence). The CDR3 sequence is 14 residues long. The V end was cut by 1 base, the J end by 5 bases, with 11 bases between. Using reference TRBV30 and TRBJ2-2 for the parts outside the CDR3, the full variable domain is SQTIHQWPATLVQPVGSPLSLECTVEGTSNPNLYWYRQAAGRGLQLLFYSVGIGQISSEVPQNLSASRPQDRQFILSSKKLLLSDSGFYLCAWSEYGGTGELFFGEGSRLTVL.